Shown below are 6 T cell receptor beta chains from a single sample sequenced in a study of siplizumab effects on memory and regulatory T cells. The data were produced by immunoSEQ multiplex PCR, yet TCRdb's version contains in-frame clones alone and is incomplete. There are 70,000 to 90,000 clones in the sample; just over 90% occur only once, and less than 5.5% lies in the top ten. Sequences were obtained from CD8+ T cells sorted from blood. These receptors were taken from a human donor in good health.

This clone was observed once. The chain has TRBV5-4 and TRBJ2-7; D call uncertain. There are 13 residues in the CDR3. Looked up from germline, CDR1 is SGHNT and CDR2 is YYREEE (reference sequence). V was trimmed by 1 base and J by 4 bases, leaving 9 bases between them. DNA of the CDR3: TGTGCCAGCAGCTTGTGGGGAAAGTACGAGCAGTACTTC. As protein: CASSLWGKYEQYF.

The V call is TRBV5-1, the J call TRBJ2-5; D not certain. Trimming removed 1 base at V and 1 base at J, with 14 bases between. There are 16 residues in the CDR3. Germline-derived CDR1 and CDR2 are SGHRS and YFSETQ. The CDR3 loop reads CASSLLGSGPQETQYF. The CDR3 region has the DNA TGCGCCAGCAGCTTGTTAGGTTCGGGCCCCCAAGAGACCCAGTACTTC.

The chain couples TRBV11-2 to TRBJ2-3; TRBD2 aligns across 16 bases. Germline values: CDR1 SGHAT, CDR2 FQNNGV. V lost 0 bases, J lost 6 bases, and 6 bases stayed unmatched. The CDR3 contains 18 residues. CDR3 in DNA: TGTGCCAGCAGCTTAGATGGGACTAGCGGGGGGGACGGGGATACGCAGTATTTT. As protein: CASSLDGTSGGDGDTQYF.

The chain joins TRBV19 to TRBJ2-6; the D gene could be TRBD1 or TRBD2 (5 bases each). Germline V gene data show CDR1 as LNHDA and CDR2 as SQIVND (reference sequence). V was shortened by 5 bases and J by 3 bases, with 14 bases between the two germline ends. The CDR3 is 16 residues long. DNA of the CDR3: TGTGCCAGTAGTCCCTGGGGGTATAATGGGGCCAACGTCCTGACTTTC. Translation gives CASSPWGYNGANVLTF. The complete variable domain, with remaining parts taken from reference TRBV19 and TRBJ2-6, reads DGGITQSPKYLFRKEGQNVTLSCEQNLNHDAMYWYRQDPGQGLRLIYYSQIVNDFQKGDIAEGYSVSREKKESFPLTVTSAQKNPTAFYLCASSPWGYNGANVLTFGAGSRLTVL.

Only a few counts were recorded for this clone. This chain links TRBV6-4 with TRBJ2-5; the D gene is possibly TRBD2 (5 bases). Looked up from germline, CDR1 is MRHNA and CDR2 is SNTAGT. The germline V and J ends were trimmed by 3 bases and 1 base, with 12 bases remaining between them. The CDR3 is 15 residues long. The CDR3 loop is CASSEGLGGQETQYF. CDR3 nucleotide sequence: TGTGCCAGCAGTGAGGGCCTTGGAGGCCAAGAGACCCAGTACTTC.

This chain links TRBV19 with TRBJ2-1, with TRBD2 matching over 9 bases. The CDR3 is 17 residues long. V dropped 5 bases and J dropped 4; count of bases not matched to a gene: 12. The germline V gene encodes CDR1 LNHDA and CDR2 SQIVND (reference sequence). The CDR3 bases are TGTGCCAGTAGTGCCCTAATTAGCGGGGGCCCTTACAATGAGCAGTTCTTC. Protein sequence: CASSALISGGPYNEQFF.